These 5 T cell receptor beta chains were sequenced from one sample in a study of radiotherapy plus CTLA-4 blockade in lung cancer. Profiled with immunoSEQ multiplex PCR; TCRdb holds only in-frame clones, not every one. The data contain some 64,000 clones, 70% to 80% of them singletons. The specimen was peripheral blood, collected from a patient treated with radiotherapy plus ipilimumab. These receptors were obtained from a human donor with non-small cell lung cancer who had a complete response to radiotherapy plus ipilimumab.

This clone came up once. This chain uses TRBV7-9 with TRBJ1-2, with 9 bases identical to TRBD1. The CDR3 runs 14 residues. Germline CDR1 reads SEHNR; CDR2 reads FQNEAQ (reference sequence). The ends lost 3 bases at V and 5 bases at J; junction bases unmatched: 4. Here the CDR3 reads CASSLSTGGYGYTF. CDR3 bases: TGTGCCAGCAGCTTGTCGACAGGGGGGTATGGCTACACCTTC.

Only a few counts were recorded for this clone. The genes are TRBV29-1 and TRBJ1-3; 7 bases map to TRBD1. Losses at the gene ends were 7 bases for V and 4 bases for J; bases not matched to a gene: 4. Germline-derived CDR1 and CDR2 are SQVTM and ANQGSEA. The CDR3 is 12 amino acids. Written as DNA, the CDR3 is TGCAGCGGGGGACAGAGAGGAAACACCATATATTTT. This gives the protein CSGGQRGNTIYF.

This rearrangement joins TRBV5-6 to TRBJ2-2, with 9 nucleotides matching TRBD1. This CDR3 spans 15 amino acids. Germline-derived CDR1 and CDR2 are SGHDT and YYEEEE. V lost 2 bases and J lost 5; bases outside the gene matches: 4. Here the CDR3 reads CASSLQDRGTGELFF. The CDR3 coding sequence is TGTGCCAGCAGCTTACAGGACAGGGGTACCGGGGAGCTGTTTTTT.

V and J are TRBV2 and TRBJ2-1; the match to TRBD2 covers 9 bases. The CDR3 sequence is 14 residues long. J gave up 5 bases and V 4 bases, and 3 bases lay outside the gene matches. Germline CDR1 is SNHLY and CDR2 is FYNNEI. The CDR3: CASSVGLADNEQFF. For the CDR3, the DNA is TGTGCCAGCAGTGTGGGACTAGCTGACAATGAGCAGTTCTTC.

This chain joins TRBV5-6 and TRBJ2-3, with 12 bases aligning to TRBD2. CDR3 length: 18 amino acids. Germline assignment: CDR1 SGHDT and CDR2 YYEEEE. J lost 4 bases, V lost 0 bases, and 9 bases had no gene match. DNA for the CDR3: TGTGCCAGCAGCTTGGATGGGCGAGGACTAGCGGGATCAGATACGCAGTATTTT. It yields the protein CASSLDGRGLAGSDTQYF. The complete variable domain, with remaining parts taken from reference TRBV5-6 and TRBJ2-3, reads DAGVTQSPTHLIKTRGQQVTLRCSPKSGHDTVSWYQQALGQGPQFIFQYYEEEERQRGNFPDRFSGHQFPNYSSELNVNALLLGDSALYLCASSLDGRGLAGSDTQYFGPGTRLTVL.